Listed here are 32 T cell receptor beta chains from one sample, sequenced in a study of T cells in Graves' hyperthyroidism and ophthalmopathy. What was amplified from RNA transcripts were TCR beta CDR3 regions. First-round RT-PCR with HTBI primers amplified the TCR CDR3 region. TCRdb ran MiXCR on the multiplex PCR reads and lists one entry per CDR3 protein. The table lists nearly 750,000 distinct CDR3 sequences, about 35% of them singletons. The sequenced material came from blood. The source is a woman aged 40 to 49 with Graves' hyperthyroidism.

Points on this clonotype: This could be a read error, since a much larger clone is one nucleotide away. CDR3 loop: CASSSIRQETFF. As DNA, the CDR3 is TGTGCCAGCAGCTCAATCAGACAGGAAACTTTCTTT. This sequence joins TRBV7-9 and TRBJ1-1; TRBD1 might be the D (6 bases). Trimming shortened V by 4 bases and J by 12 bases, and 15 bases separated the two germline ends. Germline CDR1 reads SEHNR; CDR2 reads FQNEAQ (reference sequence). The CDR3 runs to 12 residues.

The chain joins TRBV7-9 to TRBJ2-1; no firm D call. CDR1 is SEHNR and CDR2 is FQNEAQ in the germline V gene (reference sequence). Between the trimmed V and J ends, which lost 2 bases and 6 bases, there was a span of 11 bases. The CDR3 contains 14 residues. The CDR3 region has the DNA TGTGCCAGCAGCTTAAACCTTGGAGTCAATGAGCAGTTCTTC. This codes for CASSLNLGVNEQFF.

V usage is TRBV5-6 and J usage is TRBJ1-3; D ambiguous. Germline V gives CDR1 SGHDT, CDR2 YYEEEE. V lost 0 bases to trimming and J lost 0 bases, with 7 bases between them. The CDR3 sequence is 15 residues long. The CDR3 spells CASSLGVSSGNTIYF. CDR3 bases: TGTGCCAGCAGCTTGGGGGTGAGCTCTGGAAACACCATATATTTT.

This chain links TRBV28 with TRBJ1-5; no reliable D call. V lost 5 bases and J lost 7, with 21 bases in between. This CDR3 has 16 residues. Germline V gene data show CDR1 as MDHEN and CDR2 as SYDVKM. This CDR3 reads CASSTRKGWEWQPQHF. CDR3 coding DNA: TGTGCCAGCAGTACCCGAAAAGGGTGGGAATGGCAGCCCCAGCATTTT.

This clonotype was picked up many times. V and J are TRBV29-1 and TRBJ1-2; D remains ambiguous. V was pared by 2 bases and J by 4 bases, with 5 bases between. The CDR3 runs to 11 residues. CDR1 and CDR2 from the germline V gene are SQVTM and ANQGSEA. CDR3 amino acids: CSVETLYGYTF. DNA for the CDR3: TGCAGCGTTGAAACTCTCTATGGCTACACCTTC.

Of note for this clonotype: Here the CDR3 omits its conserved ending phenylalanine or tryptophan, so a read error is the likely source. The chain has TRBV12-3 or TRBV12-4 and TRBJ2-7, with 8 bases that match TRBD1. Trimming took 4 bases from V and 0 from J; bases not matched to a gene: 2. CDR3 length: 14 residues. The DNA for the CDR3 is TGTGCCAGCAGTTGGACAGGGATCTCCTACGAGCAGTACCTC. This translates into CASSWTGISYEQYL.

This clonotype was observed at least ten times. The chain has TRBV29-1 and TRBJ1-1, with 7 nucleotides matching TRBD1. The junction had 2 bases not matched to a gene; V was cut back by 4 bases and J by 0 bases. Germline CDR1 reads SQVTM; CDR2 reads ANQGSEA. The CDR3 is 13 residues long. In nucleotides, the CDR3 is TGCAGCGTTGGGGGACAGATGAACACTGAAGCTTTCTTT. Residues: CSVGGQMNTEAFF.

Regarding this clonotype: Mismatch with germline at one junction end may stem from a read error. The genes are TRBV10-3 and TRBJ2-3; a weak D match, TRBD2 (5 bases). Per the germline V gene, CDR1 is ENHRY and CDR2 is SYGVKD. This CDR3 has 14 amino acids. CDR3 coding DNA: TGTGCCAGCAGTTACTCTAGACTAACAGATACGCAGTATTTT. This sequence encodes CASSYSRLTDTQYF.

This clonotype was seen many times. The chain has TRBV29-1 and TRBJ2-6, with 9 nucleotides matching TRBD1. The CDR3 is made up of 14 amino acids. CDR1 is SQVTM, CDR2 ANQGSEA, per germline. The V and J ends lost 3 bases and 4 bases, in that order; junction bases with no gene match: 1. The CDR3 is CSVEGQGGANVLTF. The CDR3 DNA sequence: TGCAGCGTTGAGGGACAGGGCGGGGCCAACGTCCTGACTTTC.

This clonotype was detected ten times or more. The chain couples TRBV7-2 to TRBJ1-1; D ambiguous. Between the trimmed V and J ends, which lost 5 bases and 1 base, there was a span of 14 bases. Looked up from germline, CDR1 is SGHTA and CDR2 is FQGNSA. The CDR3 runs 15 residues. CDR3 residues: CASSIHGFANTEAFF. The CDR3 nucleotides read TGTGCCAGCAGCATTCACGGATTCGCGAACACTGAAGCTTTCTTT.

The rearrangement links TRBV6-5 to TRBJ1-1, with TRBD1 as a possible D gene (6 bases). This CDR3 is 18 amino acids long. Germline V gene lookup returns CDR1 MNHEY and CDR2 SVGAGI. The V gene lost 0 bases and the J gene lost 2 bases, with 19 bases spanning the gap. The CDR3 DNA reads TGTGCCAGCAGTTACTCGAGGGCGTCCTCAGGGGCCAACACTGAAGCTTTCTTT. Translated: CASSYSRASSGANTEAFF.

The count of this clonotype is one. A much larger clone lies a single base off, so this may be a read error. The chain couples TRBV20-1 to TRBJ1-1; unclear D gene. V was trimmed by 4 bases and J by 3 bases, leaving 15 bases between them. Germline values: CDR1 DFQATT, CDR2 SNEGSKA (reference sequence). This CDR3 comprises 14 residues. The CDR3 DNA reads TGCAGTGCTATGGACCTAACAAGCGACACTGAAGCTTTCTTT. Its translation is CSAMDLTSDTEAFF.

Concerning this clonotype itself: Relative to the germline gene, one junction end is altered; a read error may explain this. This chain links TRBV10-3 with TRBJ1-6; 7 bases align to TRBD1. This CDR3 contains 17 residues. Germline V lookup: CDR1 ENHRY, CDR2 SYGVKD. The CDR3 bases are TGTGCCAGCAGTGACAAGCCGGGACAGAGGATTAATTCACCCCTCCACTTT. It encodes CASSDKPGQRINSPLHF.

A word on this clonotype: This clone may be a read error of a much larger clone one base away. The rearrangement joins TRBV7-9 to TRBJ1-5; D is uncertain. Trimming removed 3 bases at V and 0 bases at J, with 9 bases between. Germline V lookup: CDR1 SEHNR, CDR2 FQNEAQ (reference sequence). The CDR3 is 15 amino acids. The CDR3 loop is CASSLGVYSNQPQHF. For the CDR3, the DNA is TGTGCCAGCAGCTTGGGTGTCTATAGCAATCAGCCCCAGCATTTT. The whole variable domain, remainder taken from reference TRBV7-9 and TRBJ1-5, is DTGVSQNPRHKITKRGQNVTFRCDPISEHNRLYWYRQTLGQGPEFLTYFQNEAQLEKSRLLSDRFSAERPKGSFSTLEIQRTEQGDSAMYLCASSLGVYSNQPQHFGDGTRLSIL.

This clonotype appeared many times. The chain employs TRBV13 and TRBJ2-7; perhaps TRBD1 as D (6 bases). Deletions cut 6 bases from V and 5 bases from J, with 17 bases between. Germline loops: CDR1 PRHDT, CDR2 FYEKMQ (reference sequence). The CDR3 runs to 14 residues. DNA of the CDR3: TGTGCCAGCAGTCGTCCTGCAGGGGCACACGAGCAGTACTTC. Its translation: CASSRPAGAHEQYF.

This clonotype was recorded once. The V and J genes are TRBV25-1 and TRBJ2-5; TRBD2 agrees at 8 bases. V lost 0 bases to trimming and J lost 10 bases; unmatched junction nucleotides: 37. Looked up from germline, CDR1 is MGHDK and CDR2 is SYGVNS. This CDR3 spans 24 amino acids. The CDR3 DNA follows: TGTGCCAGCAGTGAATATAGCGTTTCTCGACAGTTCGGGACTAGGTTCCTGCTAGGACAGAACCAGTACTTC. This codes for CASSEYSVSRQFGTRFLLGQNQYF. Full variable domain (missing parts from reference TRBV25-1 and TRBJ2-5): EADIYQTPRYLVIGTGKKITLECSQTMGHDKMYWYQQDPGMELHLIHYSYGVNSTEKGDLSSESTVSRIRTEHFPLTLESARPSHTSQYLCASSEYSVSRQFGTRFLLGQNQYFGPGTRLLVL.

J is TRBJ1-4 and V is TRBV2; 11 bases line up with TRBD1. Germline assignment: CDR1 SNHLY and CDR2 FYNNEI. J was trimmed by 4 bases and V by 6 bases; bases with no gene match: 10. The CDR3 consists of 17 residues. CDR3: CASSEGTGGIGNEKLFF. For the CDR3, the DNA is TGTGCCAGCAGCGAGGGGACAGGGGGGATTGGTAATGAAAAACTGTTTTTT.

This clonotype was found a few times. The chain uses TRBV7-8 and TRBJ1-2, with D uncertain. The V end was cut by 7 bases, the J end by 0 bases, with 15 bases between. The CDR3 is 15 amino acids. Germline assignment: CDR1 SGHVS and CDR2 FQNEAQ. CDR3: CASTESLLANYGYTF. Written as DNA, the CDR3 is TGTGCCAGCACCGAGAGCCTGTTAGCTAACTATGGCTACACCTTC.

Remarks on this clonotype: This may be a read error, as it is one base from a much larger clone. The rearrangement joins TRBV19 to TRBJ2-7; 8 bases fit TRBD2. CDR1 is LNHDA and CDR2 is SQIVND in the germline V gene (reference sequence). This CDR3 has 14 residues. The CDR3 is CASSNLAGHYERYF. CDR3 in DNA: TGTGCCAGTAGTAACTTAGCGGGACACTACGAGCGGTACTTC.

This clonotype was counted between two and nine times. One end of the junction varies from germline; a read error may be responsible. The chain is built from TRBV7-9 and TRBJ2-6; 7 bases are shared with TRBD2. The CDR3 loop spans 19 amino acids. Germline V gives CDR1 SEHNR, CDR2 FQNEAQ (reference sequence). CDR3 sequence: CASSQGLGTGGAGANVLTF. The CDR3 DNA reads as TGCGCCAGCAGCCAAGGATTGGGAACGGGAGGCGCTGGGGCCAACGTCCTGACTTTC.

This clonotype was found once. At one end, the junction sequence differs from germline, possibly due to a read error. This chain links TRBV7-9 with TRBJ1-3; the match to TRBD1 covers 7 bases. CDR1 is SEHNR and CDR2 is FQNEAQ in the germline V gene (reference sequence). This CDR3 contains 16 residues. The CDR3 here is CVSSLTGAALGNTIYF. The CDR3 DNA reads TGTGTCAGCAGCCTAACAGGGGCTGCCCTTGGAAACACCATATATTTT. Together with reference TRBV7-9 and TRBJ1-3, the CDR3 gives the full variable domain: DTGVSQNPRHKITKRGQNVTFRCDPISEHNRLYWYRQTLGQGPEFLTYFQNEAQLEKSRLLSDRFSAERPKGSFSTLEIQRTEQGDSAMYLCVSSLTGAALGNTIYFGEGSWLTVV.

The table lists this clonotype with many counts. The rearrangement uses TRBV7-9 and TRBJ1-6; TRBD1 is a possible D gene (6 bases). Looked up from germline, CDR1 is SEHNR and CDR2 is FQNEAQ (reference sequence). V was shortened by 3 bases and J by 8 bases, with 20 bases between the two germline ends. This CDR3 has 17 amino acids. Written as DNA, the CDR3 is TGTGCCAGCAGCTTTAAAGGGGGTGCCCCCCGGCATTCACCCCTCCACTTT. This codes for CASSFKGGAPRHSPLHF.

The rearrangement links TRBV12-5 to TRBJ1-1; perhaps TRBD1 as D (5 bases). Germline V CDR1 and CDR2: LGHNT, FRNRAP. CDR3 length: 16 residues. Trimming cost V 3 bases and J 7 bases, with 21 bases left between them. The CDR3 bases are TGTGCTAGTGGTTTCCCCTTGGAGGAGGGGCAAAATGAAGCTTTCTTT. Its protein product is CASGFPLEEGQNEAFF.

The CDR3 is CASSRGGDRATYGYTF. CDR3 DNA: TGTGCCTCCTCCCGCGGGGGGGACAGGGCAACCTATGGCTACACCTTC. V gene TRBV6-2 or TRBV6-3 combines with J gene TRBJ1-2; the match to TRBD1 covers 9 bases. The CDR3 runs 16 residues. CDR1 and CDR2 from the germline V gene are MNHEY and SVGEGT. J gave up 4 bases and V 11 bases, and 17 bases lay outside the gene matches.

The chain combines TRBV6-5 with TRBJ1-5, with TRBD1 as a possible D gene (5 bases). Germline V CDR1 and CDR2: MNHEY, SVGAGI. The length of the CDR3 is 15 residues. Trimming took off 0 bases at V and 7 bases at J, with 13 bases between the two ends. The CDR3 loop reads CASSYSAGLGQPQHF. The CDR3 DNA reads TGTGCCAGCAGTTACTCTGCGGGGCTTGGACAGCCCCAGCATTTT.

The rearrangement links TRBV11-2 to TRBJ1-1; 7 bases are shared with TRBD1. CDR1 is SGHAT and CDR2 is FQNNGV in the germline V gene. V shed 3 bases and J 5 bases; nucleotides not matched to a gene: 9. The CDR3 sequence is 15 residues long. The CDR3, as DNA: TGTGCCAGCAGCTTGGGGGACAGCCTGCAGACTGAAGCTTTCTTT. Translated: CASSLGDSLQTEAFF.

The chain couples TRBV24-1 to TRBJ2-2; TRBD1 might be the D (6 bases). CDR3 size: 14 residues. Germline V gene data show CDR1 as KGHDR and CDR2 as SFDVKD. Trimming pared 9 bases from V and 0 bases from J, leaving 10 bases between. CDR3 nucleotides: TGTGCCACCGGGGACACAACGAACACCGGGGAGCTGTTTTTT. Residues: CATGDTTNTGELFF.

As concerns this clonotype: It may be a read error: a sequence one base away is much more abundant. The chain combines TRBV2 with TRBJ1-2; D is possibly TRBD1 (5 bases). The V gene's germline CDR1 is SNHLY and CDR2 FYNNEI. There are 15 residues in the CDR3. CDR3 DNA: TGTGCCAGCATCCCGGGACTGGACCGACCTCGGGGCTACGCCTTC. It yields the protein CASIPGLDRPRGYAF.

There are a few counts of this clonotype. This chain links TRBV29-1 with TRBJ2-1, with D hard to call. Germline CDR1 is SQVTM and CDR2 is ANQGSEA. V gave up 3 bases and J gave up 6 bases, with 6 bases separating them. The CDR3 has 11 residues. The CDR3 nucleotides read TGCAGCGTTGACGAGATCAATGAGCAGTTCTTC. Amino acid sequence: CSVDEINEQFF.

This clonotype was seen at least ten times. This rearrangement joins TRBV20-1 to TRBJ1-5; D may be TRBD1 (6 bases). The CDR3 sequence is 15 residues long. Germline lookup yields CDR1 DFQATT and CDR2 SNEGSKA (reference sequence). The V end was cut by 6 bases, the J end by 1 base, with 16 bases between. CDR3 sequence reads: CSATPGHTSNQPQHF. CDR3 nucleotide sequence: TGCAGTGCAACCCCGGGACACACAAGCAATCAGCCCCAGCATTTT.

Comments on this clonotype: The conserved phenylalanine or tryptophan normally closing the CDR3 is absent here, so this likely arose from a read error. The DNA is left out, because the CDR3 cannot be placed on it with certainty; the CDR3 is given as TCRdb lists it. The chain uses TRBV24-1 and TRBJ1-5; the tabulated D call, TRBD1, remains unverified against the DNA. The CDR3 numbers 8 amino acids, ends counted. Germline loops: CDR1 KGHDR, CDR2 SFDVKD. CDR3 amino acids: CATSDSRQ.

The V call is TRBV29-1, the J call TRBJ2-7; the D gene is possibly TRBD1 (6 bases). The CDR3 consists of 12 residues. Trimming left V 3 bases short and J 6 bases short, with 12 bases between. Germline CDR1 and CDR2: SQVTM and ANQGSEA. This CDR3 reads CSVEIQGSEQYF. CDR3 sequence (DNA): TGCAGCGTTGAGATACAGGGAAGCGAGCAGTACTTC.